Below, 26 T cell receptor beta chains from the same sample are listed, as sequenced in a study of persistence of HIV-infected CD4 T cells. Stimulation used about 10 ug/mL lysate from CMV-infected fibroblasts. CD4+ T cells upregulating both CD40 ligand and CD69 were sorted as responding cells. This was the immunoSEQ version 4 assay in survey mode. This table comes from immunoSEQ multiplex PCR, and its TCRdb copy is limited to in-frame clones, with some not included. This table holds 10,000 to 15,000 clones, roughly 70% found once. These receptors' targets are unknown. The specimen was CD4+ T cells sorted from PBMCs after approximately 20-hour stimulation, collected from a patient who received antiretroviral therapy. These receptors originate from an adult man with HIV who was CMV-seropositive.

The chain joins TRBV7-2 to TRBJ1-6; 7 bases are shared with TRBD1. J was trimmed by 14 bases and V by 5 bases; bases with no gene match: 9. This CDR3 spans 13 amino acids. Germline assignment: CDR1 SGHTA and CDR2 FQGNSA. CDR3 in amino acids: CASSMGQRTALHF. The CDR3 region has the DNA TGTGCCAGCAGCATGGGACAGCGAACGGCCCTCCACTTT.

The CDR3 loop is CASSLQGTYEQYF. DNA for the CDR3: TGTGCCAGCAGTTTACAGGGGACCTACGAGCAGTACTTC. The V and J genes are TRBV12-3 or TRBV12-4 and TRBJ2-7; weak D call: TRBD1 (6 bases). CDR3 length: 13 residues. Trimming left V 2 bases short and J 2 bases short, with 7 bases between.

V usage is TRBV3-1 (or the pseudogene TRBV3-2) and J usage is TRBJ2-1; 10 nucleotides match TRBD2. With V trimmed by 0 bases and J by 2 bases, 4 bases remained unmatched. The CDR3 loop spans 17 amino acids. The germline V gene encodes CDR1 LGHDT and CDR2 YNNKEL (reference sequence). CDR3 in amino acids: CASSQENLAGAYNEQFF. In DNA, the CDR3 is TGTGCCAGCAGCCAAGAGAATCTAGCGGGGGCCTACAATGAGCAGTTCTTC.

The J gene is TRBJ1-2, the V gene TRBV6-5; 7 positions match TRBD1. This CDR3 comprises 15 residues. Germline V lookup: CDR1 MNHEY, CDR2 SVGAGI. Trimming took 0 bases from V and 8 from J; bases not matched to a gene: 9. This CDR3 reads CASSYSGTAREGYTF. As DNA, the CDR3 is TGTGCCAGCAGTTACTCCGGGACAGCGAGGGAGGGCTACACCTTC.

This clone appeared a few times. The J gene is TRBJ1-6, the V gene TRBV12-3 or TRBV12-4, with 7 bases that match TRBD1. V shed 6 bases, J shed 8 bases, and the junction held 4 bases outside the gene matches. The CDR3 has 13 amino acids. Written as DNA, the CDR3 is TGTGCCAGCAGGGGGACAGTTTATTCACCCCTCCACTTT. Amino acid sequence: CASRGTVYSPLHF.

The chain links TRBV19 to TRBJ1-6; D remains ambiguous. From germline, CDR1 is LNHDA and CDR2 SQIVND (reference sequence). This CDR3 has 15 residues. Trimming left V 4 bases short and J 8 bases short, with 15 bases between. CDR3 DNA: TGTGCCAGTAGTAAAATAGGGAATGAGGATTCACCCCTCCACTTT. This translates into CASSKIGNEDSPLHF.

V gene TRBV27 combines with J gene TRBJ1-5, with 7 bases fitting TRBD1. CDR1 is MNHEY, CDR2 SMNVEV, per germline (reference sequence). Germline trimming cut 2 bases from V and 15 bases from J; bases unmatched to any gene: 10. The CDR3 consists of 13 residues. The CDR3 protein is CASSLTDRMVSHF. CDR3 DNA: TGTGCCAGCAGTTTAACGGACAGGATGGTGTCGCATTTT.

The chain carries TRBV9 and TRBJ2-1; perhaps TRBD2 as D (7 bases). This CDR3 spans 15 amino acids. Trimming left V 2 bases short and J 3 bases short, with 12 bases between. Germline CDR1 reads SGDLS; CDR2 reads YYNGEE. CDR3: CASSVPGGRYNEQFF. CDR3 coding DNA: TGTGCCAGCAGCGTCCCCGGGGGGCGCTACAATGAGCAGTTCTTC.

The genes are TRBV10-1 and TRBJ1-3; 8 bases match TRBD1. Looked up from germline, CDR1 is WNHNN and CDR2 is SYGVQD (reference sequence). Trimming removed 3 bases from V and 2 bases from J; junction bases left unmatched: 3. The CDR3 is 15 residues long. In nucleotides, the CDR3 is TGCGCCAGCAGTGATGGGACAGGTCCTGGAAACACCATATATTTT. It translates to CASSDGTGPGNTIYF.

J is TRBJ1-2 and V is TRBV6-1; D call uncertain. Trimming removed 1 base at V and 8 bases at J, with 11 bases between. The CDR3 is 13 amino acids. The germline V gene has CDR1 MNHNS and CDR2 SASEGT. CDR3 loop: CASSEGRVSGYTF. CDR3 nucleotide sequence: TGTGCCAGCAGTGAAGGAAGGGTTAGCGGCTACACCTTC.

The genes are TRBV6-1 and TRBJ1-5; possibly TRBD1 for D (6 bases). V shed 0 bases and J shed 3 bases, with 12 bases lying between them. CDR1 is MNHNS, CDR2 SASEGT, per germline. The CDR3 has 16 residues. The CDR3 protein is CASSEAGGAANQPQHF. In nucleotides, the CDR3 is TGTGCCAGCAGTGAAGCAGGGGGGGCCGCCAATCAGCCCCAGCATTTT.

This clone was counted only a few times. The V and J genes are TRBV19 and TRBJ1-1; maybe TRBD1 (6 bases). Germline CDR1 LNHDA, CDR2 SQIVND (reference sequence). The CDR3 is made up of 13 amino acids. V was pared by 3 bases and J by 3 bases, with 8 bases between. CDR3 sequence: CASSMKGDTEAFF. In DNA, the CDR3 is TGTGCCAGTAGTATGAAGGGGGACACTGAAGCTTTCTTT.

This sequence joins TRBV19 and TRBJ2-1; D uncertain. Germline lookup yields CDR1 LNHDA and CDR2 SQIVND (reference sequence). The CDR3 totals 15 residues. Trimming removed 1 base from V and 13 bases from J, with 20 bases in between. The CDR3 spells CASSIGSAADGHQFF. The CDR3 DNA reads TGTGCCAGTAGTATAGGTTCCGCGGCGGATGGTCACCAGTTCTTC.

The rearrangement uses TRBV28 and TRBJ1-6, with TRBD1 matching over 8 bases. This CDR3 is built from 17 residues. Germline assignment: CDR1 MDHEN and CDR2 SYDVKM. V dropped 0 bases and J dropped 3; count of bases not matched to a gene: 4. CDR3 in DNA: TGTGCCAGCAGTTTATGGGGACAGGCCTACTATAATTCACCCCTCCACTTT. It is translated as CASSLWGQAYYNSPLHF.

The gene calls are TRBV6-5 and TRBJ2-7; 9 nucleotides line up with TRBD2. V dropped 6 bases and J dropped 1; count of bases not matched to a gene: 4. The CDR3 runs to 14 residues. Looked up from germline, CDR1 is MNHEY and CDR2 is SVGAGI. In nucleotides, the CDR3 is TGTGCCAGCAGACCTAGCGGGGAATCCTACGAGCAGTACTTC. This translates into CASRPSGESYEQYF.

This clone was picked up one time. The V gene is TRBV6-5, the J gene TRBJ2-7; weak D call: TRBD1 (6 bases). This CDR3 is 15 amino acids long. The V gene's germline CDR1 is MNHEY and CDR2 SVGAGI. V was trimmed by 4 bases and J by 4 bases, leaving 17 bases between them. The CDR3 region has the DNA TGTGCCAGCAGTTCGAGGGCCAGGGGAAAATACGAGCAGTACTTC. It is translated as CASSSRARGKYEQYF.

This clone qualifies as medium-sized (0.01 to 0.1%). The CDR3 region has the DNA TGTGCCAGCAGCCCACTGACAGGGGAAGTCCCTGAAGCTTTCTTT. This encodes CASSPLTGEVPEAFF. The chain joins TRBV7-8 to TRBJ1-1, with 8 bases fitting TRBD1. From germline, CDR1 is SGHVS and CDR2 FQNEAQ. CDR3 size: 15 residues. V shed 5 bases, J shed 6 bases, and the junction held 11 bases outside the gene matches.

This clone was seen more than once but under ten times. The sample holds other DNA sequences that translate to the same CDR3. The gene calls are TRBV12-3 or TRBV12-4 and TRBJ1-1; D remains ambiguous. Trimming cost V 3 bases and J 1 base, with 6 bases left between them. The CDR3 runs to 13 residues. This CDR3 is CASSLKGNTEAFF. The CDR3 DNA reads TGTGCCAGCAGTTTGAAGGGGAACACTGAAGCTTTCTTT.

This chain links TRBV28 with TRBJ2-1; 9 nucleotides match TRBD1. Germline V CDR1 and CDR2: MDHEN, SYDVKM. The CDR3 runs 15 residues. After removal of 3 bases from V and 5 bases from J, the junction contained 5 bases not matched to a gene. CDR3: CASSFWGQGNNEQFF. For the CDR3, the DNA is TGTGCCAGCAGTTTTTGGGGACAGGGTAACAATGAGCAGTTCTTC.

This rearrangement joins TRBV28 to TRBJ1-6; TRBD1 aligns across 8 bases. This CDR3 is built from 15 residues. Per the germline V gene, CDR1 is MDHEN and CDR2 is SYDVKM. The trim removed 8 bases at V and 7 bases at J, leaving 10 bases unmatched. Here the CDR3 reads CASDTQGAKNSPLHF. The CDR3 DNA sequence: TGTGCCAGCGACACCCAGGGGGCTAAGAATTCACCCCTCCACTTT.

The chain combines TRBV6-5 with TRBJ1-1; D call uncertain. This CDR3 is 13 amino acids long. V lost 0 bases and J 5 bases, leaving 7 bases between the germline ends. Germline V lookup: CDR1 MNHEY, CDR2 SVGAGI. The CDR3 protein is CASSYSGRTEAFF. The CDR3 DNA reads TGTGCCAGCAGTTACTCCGGGAGGACTGAAGCTTTCTTT.

The V gene is TRBV3-1 (or the pseudogene TRBV3-2), the J gene TRBJ1-1, with D perhaps TRBD1 (6 bases). V was trimmed by 7 bases and J by 5 bases, leaving 17 bases between them. Germline-derived CDR1 and CDR2 are LGHDT and YNNKEL (reference sequence). This CDR3 comprises 14 residues. The CDR3 region is CASTLTGGRTEAFF. CDR3 DNA sequence: TGTGCCAGCACCCTGACAGGAGGACGGACTGAAGCTTTCTTT.

The chain employs TRBV7-4 and TRBJ2-4, with 7 bases lining up with TRBD1. The CDR3 runs 15 residues. V lost 4 bases and J lost 1; bases outside the gene matches: 4. Looked up from germline, CDR1 is SGHVT and CDR2 is SQSDAQ. DNA of the CDR3: TGTGCCAGCAGCTGGGAACAGGGGGCCAAAAACATTCAGTACTTC. This sequence encodes CASSWEQGAKNIQYF.

The chain has TRBV12-5 and TRBJ2-3, with D hard to call. CDR3 length: 11 residues. From germline, CDR1 is LGHNT and CDR2 FRNRAP. V was clipped by 6 bases and J by 2 bases, with 3 bases between them. CDR3 protein: CASGVTDTQYF. CDR3 DNA sequence: TGTGCTAGTGGCGTCACAGATACGCAGTATTTT.

This clone was counted once. The chain is built from TRBV28 and TRBJ1-5; tentatively, D is TRBD1 (6 bases). The ends were cut back, 5 bases at V and 0 bases at J, with 17 bases in the middle. The CDR3 covers 17 residues. CDR1 is MDHEN and CDR2 is SYDVKM in the germline V gene. CDR3 region: CASSLATGRFSNQPQHF. CDR3 nucleotides: TGTGCCAGCAGTCTAGCTACAGGGAGGTTTAGCAATCAGCCCCAGCATTTT.

This rearrangement joins TRBV27 to TRBJ1-1; D remains unclear. CDR1 MNHEY and CDR2 SMNVEV come from the germline V gene (reference sequence). This CDR3 comprises 13 residues. V was shortened by 5 bases and J by 11 bases, with 18 bases between the two germline ends. As DNA, the CDR3 is TGTGCCAGCAGTGGAAGGATGGACCTGAAGGCTTTCTTT. Residues: CASSGRMDLKAFF.